These T cell receptor beta chains were read from a single sample in a study of HIV-infected patients and healthy controls. TCRdb re-derived calls from the 5' RACE reads in MiXCR, one entry per CDR3 protein. The sample lists tens of thousands of distinct CDR3 sequences, approximately 21% seen once, with more than 1.2% in the top ten. The sample taken for sequencing was CD4+ T cells from blood. The receptors originated from a human donor in good health. CDR3s include the opening cysteine and the closing phenylalanine or tryptophan. The D gene is left open where the match is weak. The size entry is marked missing in some rows and otherwise reads once, few, many or a size class.

D gene: NA
clone size: NA
CDR3 length: 15
J gene: TRBJ1-1
V gene: TRBV5-1
CDR3 DNA: TGCGCCAGCAGCTTGGGTTCCATGGGTAAAACTGAAGCTTTCTTT
CDR3 protein: CASSLGSMGKTEAFF

D gene: TRBD1
clone size: many
CDR3 length: 15
J gene: TRBJ2-7
V gene: TRBV3-1
CDR3 DNA: TGTGCCAGCAGCCAAGCCCTGGACAGGTGGCACGAGCAGTACTTC
CDR3 protein: CASSQALDRWHEQYF

D gene: NA
clone size: few
CDR3 length: 14
J gene: TRBJ1-5
V gene: TRBV3-1
CDR3 DNA: TGTGCCAGCAGCCAAGTCCCTAGCAATCAGCCCCAGCATTTT
CDR3 protein: CASSQVPSNQPQHF

D gene: NA
clone size: NA
CDR3 length: 14
J gene: TRBJ1-1
V gene: TRBV28
CDR3 DNA: TGTGCCAGCAGTTTAGGCAGGGGAGGGACTGAAGCTTTCTTT
CDR3 protein: CASSLGRGGTEAFF

D gene: NA
clone size: few
CDR3 length: 17
J gene: TRBJ2-7
V gene: TRBV4-2
CDR3 DNA: TGTGCCAGCAGCCAAGAACCGCAGGACGGGGGCTCCTACGAGCAGTACTTC
CDR3 protein: CASSQEPQDGGSYEQYF

D gene: TRBD1
clone size: many
CDR3 length: 15
J gene: TRBJ1-2
V gene: TRBV7-2
CDR3 DNA: TGTGCCAGCAGCCTCCGGGACAGAACTAACTATGGCTACACCTTC
CDR3 protein: CASSLRDRTNYGYTF

D gene: NA
clone size: many
CDR3 length: 14
J gene: TRBJ1-2
V gene: TRBV24-1
CDR3 DNA: TGTGCCACCAGTGATTACAGGGTTAACTATGGCTACACCTTC
CDR3 protein: CATSDYRVNYGYTF

D gene: TRBD2
clone size: many
CDR3 length: 20
J gene: TRBJ2-1
V gene: TRBV11-2
CDR3 DNA: TGTGCCAGCAGCTTTGATATCCCCAGGGGGGCTAGCGGGAGGCTCAATGAGCAGTTCTTC
CDR3 protein: CASSFDIPRGASGRLNEQFF

D gene: TRBD1
clone size: NA
CDR3 length: 16
J gene: TRBJ1-1
V gene: TRBV6-1
CDR3 DNA: TGTGCCAGCAGTCCCCGTAGAGGGGGCATTTCGTTGACGGCTTTCTTT
CDR3 protein: CASSPRRGGISLTAFF

D gene: NA
clone size: many
CDR3 length: 16
J gene: TRBJ1-5
V gene: TRBV11-2
CDR3 DNA: TGTGCCAGCAGCTTAGATTTTCTTGGGAGCAATCAGCCCCAGCATTTT
CDR3 protein: CASSLDFLGSNQPQHF

D gene: NA
clone size: many
CDR3 length: 17
J gene: TRBJ1-4
V gene: TRBV4-3
CDR3 DNA: TGCGCCAGCAGCCAAGGAAAGGGCGGGGAACGACGGGAAAAACTGTTTTTT
CDR3 protein: CASSQGKGGERREKLFF

D gene: NA
clone size: few
CDR3 length: 13
J gene: TRBJ1-1
V gene: TRBV25-1
CDR3 DNA: TGTGCCACCAATGGGCCACTGAACACTGAAGCTTTCTTT
CDR3 protein: CATNGPLNTEAFF

D gene: TRBD1
clone size: NA
CDR3 length: 13
J gene: TRBJ2-4
V gene: TRBV30
CDR3 DNA: TGTGCCTGGGACAGGGGTGGTTCGAACATTCAGTACTTC
CDR3 protein: CAWDRGGSNIQYF

D gene: NA
clone size: NA
CDR3 length: 13
J gene: TRBJ2-7
V gene: TRBV6-5
CDR3 DNA: TGTGCCAGCAGTCGGGATCGTCCCTACGAGCAGTACTTC
CDR3 protein: CASSRDRPYEQYF

D gene: TRBD2
clone size: many
CDR3 length: 13
J gene: TRBJ2-7
V gene: TRBV18
CDR3 DNA: TGTGCCAGCTCCGGGACTAGCGGGAACGAGCAGTACTTC
CDR3 protein: CASSGTSGNEQYF

D gene: TRBD2
clone size: NA
CDR3 length: 16
J gene: TRBJ2-5
V gene: TRBV7-3
CDR3 DNA: TGTGCCAGCAGCCCTCAAGGAGGGACTAGCGTCGAGACCCAGTACTTC
CDR3 protein: CASSPQGGTSVETQYF

D gene: NA
clone size: NA
CDR3 length: 14
J gene: TRBJ2-5
V gene: TRBV5-4
CDR3 DNA: TGTGCCAGCAGCATATTTTCGGTTCAAGAGACCCAGTACTTC
CDR3 protein: CASSIFSVQETQYF

D gene: NA
clone size: NA
CDR3 length: 14
J gene: TRBJ1-4
V gene: TRBV5-1
CDR3 DNA: TGCGCCAGCAGCTTGGACGGAAATAATGAAAAACTGTTTTTT
CDR3 protein: CASSLDGNNEKLFF

D gene: TRBD1
clone size: NA
CDR3 length: 14
J gene: TRBJ2-1
V gene: TRBV7-2
CDR3 DNA: TGTGCCAGCAACCCTGGGACAGTTTACAATGAGCAGTTCTTC
CDR3 protein: CASNPGTVYNEQFF

D gene: TRBD1
clone size: NA
CDR3 length: 16
J gene: TRBJ2-1
V gene: TRBV4-1
CDR3 DNA: TGCGCCAGCAGCCAACCTAGGACAGGGGGCGGCAATGAGCAGTTCTTC
CDR3 protein: CASSQPRTGGGNEQFF

D gene: NA
clone size: NA
CDR3 length: 15
J gene: TRBJ2-7
V gene: TRBV14
CDR3 DNA: TGTGCCAGCAGCCCTTTGGATAGCGCTTCCCCCGGGCAGTACTTC
CDR3 protein: CASSPLDSASPGQYF

D gene: TRBD1
clone size: NA
CDR3 length: 12
J gene: TRBJ1-3
V gene: TRBV5-6
CDR3 DNA: TGTGCCAGCAGCGGACAGGGGCGCACCATATATTTT
CDR3 protein: CASSGQGRTIYF

D gene: NA
clone size: many
CDR3 length: 16
J gene: TRBJ1-5
V gene: TRBV21-1
CDR3 DNA: TGTGCCAGCAGCAAAGACCCGACAGGGGGTAATCAGCCCCAGCATTTT
CDR3 protein: CASSKDPTGGNQPQHF

D gene: NA
clone size: NA
CDR3 length: 12
J gene: TRBJ2-5
V gene: TRBV20-1
CDR3 DNA: TGCAGTGCTAGACATAGCGGAGAGACCCAGTACTTC
CDR3 protein: CSARHSGETQYF

D gene: TRBD1
clone size: NA
CDR3 length: 15
J gene: TRBJ1-6
V gene: TRBV7-2
CDR3 DNA: TGTGCCAGCAGCTTAGACAGGGGCAGTGGGTCACCCCTCCACTTT
CDR3 protein: CASSLDRGSGSPLHF

D gene: TRBD2
clone size: NA
CDR3 length: 16
J gene: TRBJ2-1
V gene: TRBV29-1
CDR3 DNA: TGCAGCGTCCCCAGAGTCCGGGGGTGGGGGGGCAATGAGCAGTTCTTC
CDR3 protein: CSVPRVRGWGGNEQFF

D gene: NA
clone size: medium-sized
CDR3 length: 13
J gene: TRBJ2-3
V gene: TRBV12-3/TRBV12-4
CDR3 DNA: TGTGCCAGCAGTTTCCTAAGCACAGATACGCAGTATTTT
CDR3 protein: CASSFLSTDTQYF

D gene: NA
clone size: many
CDR3 length: 14
J gene: TRBJ1-4
V gene: TRBV5-4
CDR3 DNA: TGTGCCAGCAGCTCGACAGCAACTAATGAAAAACTGTTTTTT
CDR3 protein: CASSSTATNEKLFF

D gene: NA
clone size: few
CDR3 length: 16
J gene: TRBJ1-6
V gene: TRBV7-8
CDR3 DNA: TGTGCCAGCAGCCTCCGACAGAGGGAGGGATTCTCACCCCTCCACTTT
CDR3 protein: CASSLRQREGFSPLHF

D gene: TRBD1
clone size: NA
CDR3 length: 15
J gene: TRBJ1-1
V gene: TRBV6-5
CDR3 DNA: TGTGCCAGCAGTCCTCACGACAGGGCGAACACTGAAGCTTTCTTT
CDR3 protein: CASSPHDRANTEAFF

D gene: TRBD1
clone size: few
CDR3 length: 14
J gene: TRBJ1-1
V gene: TRBV4-3
CDR3 DNA: TGCGCCAGCAGACAGGGACAGCCGAACACTGAAGCTTTCTTT
CDR3 protein: CASRQGQPNTEAFF

D gene: NA
clone size: few
CDR3 length: 14
J gene: TRBJ1-5
V gene: TRBV30
CDR3 DNA: TGTGCCTGGAGCAAATACAGGGGCAATCAGCCCCAGCATTTT
CDR3 protein: CAWSKYRGNQPQHF

D gene: NA
clone size: many
CDR3 length: 15
J gene: TRBJ2-5
V gene: TRBV11-2
CDR3 DNA: TGTGCCAGCAGCCCCAGACTAGACCCGCAAGAGACCCAGTACTTC
CDR3 protein: CASSPRLDPQETQYF

D gene: NA
clone size: many
CDR3 length: 13
J gene: TRBJ1-5
V gene: TRBV30
CDR3 DNA: TGTGCCTGGAGTGTAAGGAGAAATCAGCCCCAGCATTTT
CDR3 protein: CAWSVRRNQPQHF

D gene: TRBD1
clone size: many
CDR3 length: 13
J gene: TRBJ1-1
V gene: TRBV10-3
CDR3 DNA: TGTGCCATCAGCCGGGACAGGGTCACTGAAGCTTTCTTT
CDR3 protein: CAISRDRVTEAFF

D gene: NA
clone size: many
CDR3 length: 15
J gene: TRBJ1-6
V gene: TRBV20-1
CDR3 DNA: TGCAGTGCTAGAGATGGGGGGCACGTCCGAACGGCCCTCCACTTT
CDR3 protein: CSARDGGHVRTALHF

D gene: TRBD2
clone size: NA
CDR3 length: 16
J gene: TRBJ2-7
V gene: TRBV6-5
CDR3 DNA: TGTGCCAGCAGTTTACTAGCGGGGGGACGCACCTACGAGCAGTACTTC
CDR3 protein: CASSLLAGGRTYEQYF

D gene: NA
clone size: NA
CDR3 length: 15
J gene: TRBJ1-5
V gene: TRBV6-2/TRBV6-3
CDR3 DNA: TGTGCCAGCAAGCGTCTAGACAGGACCTATCAGCCCCAGCATTTT
CDR3 protein: CASKRLDRTYQPQHF

D gene: NA
clone size: NA
CDR3 length: 14
J gene: TRBJ1-6
V gene: TRBV2
CDR3 DNA: TGTGCCAGCAGACTACAGAGCTATAATTCACCCCTCCACTTT
CDR3 protein: CASRLQSYNSPLHF

D gene: NA
clone size: NA
CDR3 length: 15
J gene: TRBJ2-1
V gene: TRBV3-1
CDR3 DNA: TGTGCCAGCAGCTTTTATCTCGGCACCTACAATGAGCAGTTCTTC
CDR3 protein: CASSFYLGTYNEQFF

D gene: NA
clone size: few
CDR3 length: 15
J gene: TRBJ2-7
V gene: TRBV20-1
CDR3 DNA: TGCAGTGCTAGAGATGGCGGGAAGGCCTCTAGTGAGCAGTACTTC
CDR3 protein: CSARDGGKASSEQYF

D gene: NA
clone size: NA
CDR3 length: 15
J gene: TRBJ2-7
V gene: TRBV18
CDR3 DNA: TGTGCCAGCTCACCATCGGACAGTATAGCCTACGAGCAGTACTTC
CDR3 protein: CASSPSDSIAYEQYF

D gene: NA
clone size: many
CDR3 length: 14
J gene: TRBJ2-5
V gene: TRBV7-6
CDR3 DNA: TGTGCCAGCAGCTTATCCCTAGCGAAAGAGACCCAGTACTTC
CDR3 protein: CASSLSLAKETQYF

D gene: NA
clone size: few
CDR3 length: 18
J gene: TRBJ1-2
V gene: TRBV3-1
CDR3 DNA: TGTGCCAGCAGCCGAGAACCCTATCTGGGCAGGGGTTTCTATGGCTACACCTTC
CDR3 protein: CASSREPYLGRGFYGYTF

D gene: TRBD1
clone size: NA
CDR3 length: 15
J gene: TRBJ2-1
V gene: TRBV5-1
CDR3 DNA: TGCGCCAGCAGCTCCGGGACAGGGGGCCACAATGAGCAGTTCTTC
CDR3 protein: CASSSGTGGHNEQFF

D gene: TRBD1
clone size: many
CDR3 length: 13
J gene: TRBJ2-5
V gene: TRBV29-1
CDR3 DNA: TGCAGCGTTGCGGGACAGTACCAAGAGACCCAGTACTTC
CDR3 protein: CSVAGQYQETQYF

D gene: NA
clone size: NA
CDR3 length: 15
J gene: TRBJ2-1
V gene: TRBV5-1
CDR3 DNA: TGCGCCAGCAGCTTGGCTGGGGGAACCTACAATGAGCAGTTCTTC
CDR3 protein: CASSLAGGTYNEQFF

D gene: NA
clone size: many
CDR3 length: 14
J gene: TRBJ1-1
V gene: TRBV5-1
CDR3 DNA: TGCGCCAGCAGCTTCGGCCCAAGTGGGACTGAAGCTTTCTTT
CDR3 protein: CASSFGPSGTEAFF

D gene: TRBD2
clone size: NA
CDR3 length: 11
J gene: TRBJ2-7
V gene: TRBV12-3/TRBV12-4
CDR3 DNA: TGTGCCAGCAAGCGGGAGTACGAGCAGTACTTC
CDR3 protein: CASKREYEQYF

D gene: NA
clone size: many
CDR3 length: 14
J gene: TRBJ2-5
V gene: TRBV18
CDR3 DNA: TGTGCCAGCTCAGCTGGACTGGCCCAAGAGACCCAGTACTTC
CDR3 protein: CASSAGLAQETQYF

D gene: NA
clone size: many
CDR3 length: 13
J gene: TRBJ1-1
V gene: TRBV12-3/TRBV12-4
CDR3 DNA: TGTGCCAGCAGTCTAGGGGTGGTTAAGGAAGCTTTCTTT
CDR3 protein: CASSLGVVKEAFF

D gene: NA
clone size: few
CDR3 length: 12
J gene: TRBJ2-4
V gene: TRBV3-1
CDR3 DNA: TGTGCCAGCAGCCATAAGGGAAACATTCAGTACTTC
CDR3 protein: CASSHKGNIQYF

D gene: TRBD2
clone size: many
CDR3 length: 17
J gene: TRBJ2-5
V gene: TRBV7-9
CDR3 DNA: TGTGCCAGCAGCTTGTGGTACGGGAGGGCCGATCAAGAGACCCAGTACTTC
CDR3 protein: CASSLWYGRADQETQYF

D gene: NA
clone size: many
CDR3 length: 16
J gene: TRBJ1-1
V gene: TRBV6-2/TRBV6-3
CDR3 DNA: TGTGCCAGCAGATCCGGAGGCAGGGGATCGGGGAGAGAAGCTTTCTTT
CDR3 protein: CASRSGGRGSGREAFF

D gene: NA
clone size: NA
CDR3 length: 13
J gene: TRBJ1-2
V gene: TRBV14
CDR3 DNA: TGTGCCAGCAGCCAAGAGTCCCGCCGGGGCTACACCTTC
CDR3 protein: CASSQESRRGYTF

D gene: TRBD1
clone size: few
CDR3 length: 12
J gene: TRBJ1-1
V gene: TRBV20-1
CDR3 DNA: TGCAGTGCCGCGAAACAGGGGGCGGAAGCTTTCTTT
CDR3 protein: CSAAKQGAEAFF

D gene: NA
clone size: NA
CDR3 length: 13
J gene: TRBJ1-1
V gene: TRBV5-5
CDR3 DNA: TGTGTCAGCAGCTTGCTGGCTGGCACTGAAGCTTTCTTT
CDR3 protein: CVSSLLAGTEAFF

D gene: NA
clone size: NA
CDR3 length: 16
J gene: TRBJ1-1
V gene: TRBV20-1
CDR3 DNA: TGCAGTGCTAGGGGGGACGTTCGGGGTTCAGCCACTGAAGCTTTCTTT
CDR3 protein: CSARGDVRGSATEAFF

D gene: TRBD1
clone size: many
CDR3 length: 14
J gene: TRBJ1-1
V gene: TRBV29-1
CDR3 DNA: TGCAGCGTTGTTACAGGGGTCCTGAACACTGAAGCTTTCTTT
CDR3 protein: CSVVTGVLNTEAFF